Listed below are T cell receptor beta chains from one sample, sequenced in a study of glioma-infiltrating T cells. In TCRdb, the multiplex PCR reads were re-called with MiXCR into one record per CDR3 protein. Altogether 95,000 to 110,000 distinct CDR3 sequences are present, about 30% being singletons, with the ten largest covering less than 55%. Sequencing was performed on glioma tissue, nonneoplastic brain tissue, or PBMCs (not recorded which). These receptor sequences come from a human donor with low-grade glioma or glioblastoma, undergoing nonglioma brain surgery, or in good health (not recorded which). Each CDR3 is given with its conserved first and last residue. The D gene is left open where the match is weak. The size field is filled for only some rows; it gives once, few, many or a size class.

D	V	size	J	CDR3	DNA
TRBD1	TRBV12-3/TRBV12-4	-	TRBJ1-6	CASSGQAPLGSPLHF	TGTGCCAGCAGTGGACAGGCCCCGTTGGGTTCACCCCTCCACTTT
-	TRBV27	-	TRBJ1-5	CASSPTSGGEQPQHF	TGTGCCAGCAGCCCAACTAGCGGGGGAGAGCAGCCCCAGCATTTT
-	TRBV7-8	-	TRBJ2-7	CASSPDSGAHSYEKYF	TGTGCCAGCAGCCCAGACTCAGGCGCCCACTCCTACGAGAAGTACTTC
TRBD2	TRBV20-1	many	TRBJ2-3	CSARRLAGEGRTDTQYF	TGCAGTGCTAGACGTCTAGCGGGGGAGGGACGGACAGATACGCAGTATTTT
-	TRBV4-2	few	TRBJ2-7	CASSQGASYEQYF	TGTGCCAGCAGCCAAGGGGCGTCCTACGAGCAGTACTTC
TRBD2	TRBV6-2/TRBV6-3	-	TRBJ2-1	CASRAAGGFHHEQFF	TGTGCCAGCAGGGCAGCGGGGGGTTTTCACCATGAGCAGTTCTTC
-	TRBV4-1	-	TRBJ2-5	CASSQAVLETQYF	TGCGCCAGCAGCCAAGCTGTATTGGAAACCCAGTACTTC
-	TRBV6-1	many	TRBJ1-1	CASTRVMNTEAFF	TGTGCCAGCACCCGGGTCATGAACACTGAAGCTTTCTTT
TRBD2	TRBV19	many	TRBJ2-5	CASSRTSGIQETQYF	TGTGCCAGTAGTCGAACTAGCGGGATTCAAGAGACCCAGTACTTC
-	TRBV7-9	few	TRBJ2-1	CASSPGQGLSNEQFF	TGTGCCAGCAGCCCGGGACAAGGGCTTAGCAATGAGCAGTTCTTC
-	TRBV28	many	TRBJ2-3	CASSSGGSTDTQYF	TGTGCCAGCAGTTCCGGGGGCAGCACAGATACGCAGTATTTT
-	TRBV29-1	few	TRBJ2-5	CSVEIGGETQYF	TGCAGCGTTGAAATCGGGGGAGAGACCCAGTACTTC
-	TRBV6-1	many	TRBJ2-3	CASSKGGDTQYF	TGTGCCAGCAGTAAAGGGGGAGATACGCAGTATTTT
TRBD1	TRBV28	-	TRBJ2-3	CASSPRRYRGGTHTQYF	TGTGCCAGCAGTCCCCGTCGGTACAGGGGCGGAACACATACGCAGTATTTT
-	TRBV19	many	TRBJ1-5	CASAQGLIQPQHF	TGTGCCAGTGCACAGGGTTTAATTCAGCCCCAGCATTTT
TRBD2	TRBV27	many	TRBJ2-7	CASSLFPSGGENEQYF	TGTGCCAGCAGTTTATTCCCTAGCGGGGGGGAAAACGAGCAGTACTTC
-	TRBV27	many	TRBJ2-7	CASSLSRLDSPYEQYF	TGTGCCAGCAGTTTATCTCGCTTGGACAGCCCCTACGAGCAGTACTTC
TRBD2	TRBV4-1	few	TRBJ2-7	CASSRAGAGGSYEQYF	TGCGCCAGCAGCCGAGCGGGAGCGGGGGGCTCCTACGAGCAGTACTTC
-	TRBV5-4	-	TRBJ2-7	CASSLSAGSSYEQYF	TGTGCCAGCAGCTTGTCTGCGGGGAGCTCCTACGAGCAGTACTTC
-	TRBV27	many	TRBJ2-1	CASSPFRVNNEQFF	TGTGCCAGCAGTCCATTTCGGGTGAACAATGAGCAGTTCTTC
-	TRBV19	-	TRBJ1-1	CASINRAGRGNTEAFF	TGTGCCAGTATCAATCGGGCAGGGCGGGGGAACACTGAAGCTTTCTTT
TRBD1	TRBV9	-	TRBJ2-7	CASSVGTGASSPYEQYF	TGTGCCAGCAGCGTCGGGACAGGGGCATCTAGCCCCTACGAGCAGTACTTC
-	TRBV6-4	-	TRBJ2-2	CASSGQGGGELFF	TGTGCCAGCAGTGGACAGGGAGGCGGGGAGCTGTTTTTT
-	TRBV6-1	many	TRBJ1-1	CASVNPPNTEAFF	TGTGCCAGCGTTAATCCCCCGAACACTGAAGCTTTCTTT